A selection of T cell receptor beta chains follows, all from one sample in a study of T-cell memory formation after mild COVID-19. TCRdb re-derived calls from the 5' RACE reads in MiXCR, one entry per CDR3 protein. The sample lists fewer than 300,000 distinct CDR3 sequences, about a sixth seen once, with roughly a fifth in the top ten. The specimen was PBMCs or a T cell subset sorted from them (not recorded which). The receptors derive from a man between 18 and 35 years old who had mild COVID-19 (a few samples of this study predate the infection). Cell type and time point are not known. CDR3s include the opening cysteine and the closing phenylalanine or tryptophan. Each record gives: D gene, J gene, V gene, clone size, CDR3 protein, CDR3 DNA. The D gene is left open where the match is weak. Clone size is shown for a subset of rows, as once, few, many or a class of expanded clone.

>-|TRBJ2-1|TRBV29-1|few
CSVHHGYEQFF
TGCAGCGTTCACCATGGTTATGAGCAGTTCTTC
>-|TRBJ1-1|TRBV4-2|few
CASRLQENTEAFF
TGTGCCAGCAGGCTACAGGAGAACACTGAAGCTTTCTTT
>-|TRBJ1-4|TRBV5-1|many
CASSTQGATNEKLFF
TGCGCCAGCAGCACGCAGGGTGCAACTAATGAAAAACTGTTTTTT
>-|TRBJ1-6|TRBV7-9|few
CASSPIPYNSPLHF
TGTGCCAGCAGTCCCATCCCGTATAATTCACCCCTCCACTTT
>TRBD2|TRBJ2-3|TRBV6-2/TRBV6-3|many
CASSRPPGGGADTQYF
TGTGCCAGCAGTCGACCCCCGGGCGGGGGGGCAGATACGCAGTATTTT
>-|TRBJ2-5|TRBV21-1|-
CASSKVLGQGFQETQYF
TGTGCCAGCAGCAAAGTCCTGGGACAGGGCTTCCAAGAGACCCAGTACTTC
>TRBD1|TRBJ1-5|TRBV20-1|few
CSARDRIFGQPQHF
TGCAGTGCTAGGGACAGGATTTTCGGACAGCCCCAGCATTTT
>TRBD1|TRBJ1-4|TRBV4-1|many
CASSAGTGGWKTNEKLFF
TGCGCCAGCAGCGCCGGGACAGGGGGCTGGAAGACTAATGAAAAACTGTTTTTT
>TRBD2|TRBJ2-1|TRBV7-2|few
CASSPTSGGEQFF
TGTGCCAGCAGTCCGACTAGCGGGGGGGAGCAGTTCTTC
>-|TRBJ2-7|TRBV29-1|few
CSVSGTETYEQYF
TGCAGCGTGTCCGGGACCGAGACCTACGAGCAGTACTTC
>-|TRBJ1-1|TRBV7-9|-
CASSFSYGGPRTEAFF
TGTGCCAGCAGCTTTAGTTATGGAGGGCCCAGGACTGAAGCTTTCTTT
>-|TRBJ2-6|TRBV30|many
CAWGLTGGANVLTF
TGTGCCTGGGGGCTTACCGGGGGGGCCAACGTCCTGACTTTC
>-|TRBJ1-6|TRBV30|-
CAWGGHSPLHF
TGTGCCTGGGGCGGACATTCACCCCTCCACTTT
>TRBD2|TRBJ2-7|TRBV4-3|once
CASSQDPSGGYEQYF
TGCGCCAGCAGCCAAGACCCTAGCGGAGGCTACGAGCAGTACTTC
>TRBD1|TRBJ2-6|TRBV4-3|few
CASSQATGGTSGANVLTF
TGCGCCAGCAGCCAAGCTACAGGGGGGACATCTGGGGCCAACGTCCTGACTTTC
>-|TRBJ1-4|TRBV4-1|few
CASSQDRFVLIGQGPEKLFF
TGCGCCAGCAGCCAAGATCGATTCGTTCTTATTGGGCAGGGACCCGAAAAACTGTTTTTT
>-|TRBJ2-2|TRBV5-1|few
CASEKDNTGELFF
TGCGCCAGCGAAAAGGACAACACCGGGGAGCTGTTTTTT
>-|TRBJ1-5|TRBV6-5|few
CASTAGRGGQPQHF
TGTGCCAGCACCGCAGGGAGAGGAGGTCAGCCCCAGCATTTT
>TRBD1|TRBJ1-2|TRBV5-1|few
CASSRGTGSHYGYTF
TGCGCCAGCAGTAGAGGGACAGGGAGTCACTATGGCTACACCTTC
>TRBD1|TRBJ2-7|TRBV7-9|many
CASSSRGRQGRSYEQYF
TGTGCCAGCAGCTCGAGGGGGCGACAGGGAAGGTCCTACGAGCAGTACTTC
>-|TRBJ1-2|TRBV10-3|-
CAIHHSNRDGYGYTF
TGTGCCATCCACCACTCGAATCGAGACGGCTATGGCTACACCTTC
>TRBD1|TRBJ1-2|TRBV24-1|many
CATSDRTGGPILGGYTF
TGTGCCACCAGTGATCGGACAGGGGGCCCGATACTAGGAGGCTACACCTTC
>-|TRBJ1-2|TRBV20-1|-
CSARVLPLGGYTF
TGCAGTGCTAGAGTCCTTCCGTTGGGTGGCTACACCTTC
>-|TRBJ1-1|TRBV6-1|-
CASSEWRQTNTEAFF
TGTGCCAGCAGTGAATGGCGACAGACGAACACTGAAGCTTTCTTT
>-|TRBJ2-7|TRBV20-1|-
CSARAHNGAYEQYF
TGCAGTGCTAGAGCGCATAACGGCGCCTACGAGCAGTACTTC
>-|TRBJ2-1|TRBV4-1|few
CASSQEDSWGPAYNEQFF
TGCGCCAGCAGCCAAGAAGACAGTTGGGGACCTGCCTACAATGAGCAGTTCTTC
>TRBD2|TRBJ2-7|TRBV12-3/TRBV12-4|many
CASRLAGASSYEQYF
TGTGCCAGCAGACTAGCGGGGGCGAGCTCCTACGAGCAGTACTTC
>TRBD1|TRBJ1-2|TRBV12-3/TRBV12-4|-
CASRTTGGGGYTF
TGTGCCAGCAGGACAACAGGGGGTGGCGGCTACACCTTC
>-|TRBJ2-5|TRBV7-8|-
CASSFGTGQETQYF
TGTGCCAGCAGCTTCGGGACGGGGCAAGAGACCCAGTACTTC
>-|TRBJ2-7|TRBV6-5|-
CASRRQHLSYEQYF
TGTGCCAGCAGGAGACAGCACCTCTCGTACGAGCAGTACTTC
>-|TRBJ2-3|TRBV28|few
CASSRGQSGDTQYF
TGTGCCAGCAGTCGAGGTCAGAGCGGGGATACGCAGTATTTT
>TRBD1|TRBJ2-5|TRBV20-1|-
CSAFRTGAETQYF
TGCAGTGCTTTCCGGACAGGGGCAGAGACCCAGTACTTC
>-|TRBJ2-7|TRBV15|-
CATSHRGSEQYF
TGTGCCACCAGCCACCGGGGAAGCGAGCAGTACTTC
>-|TRBJ1-3|TRBV14|-
CASSQGDFGNTIYF
TGTGCCAGCAGCCAAGGGGATTTTGGAAACACCATATATTTT
>TRBD1|TRBJ2-3|TRBV5-1|-
CASSSNAGTGVDTQYF
TGCGCCAGCAGTTCAAATGCCGGGACAGGGGTGGATACGCAGTATTTT
>TRBD2|TRBJ2-3|TRBV6-2/TRBV6-3|few
CASSSGGTAYF
TGTGCCAGCAGTAGCGGGGGGACTGCGTATTTT
>-|TRBJ2-3|TRBV28|many
CASRSVTDTQYF
TGTGCCAGCAGATCCGTGACAGATACGCAGTATTTT
>-|TRBJ2-7|TRBV19|few
CASSMGSGRWYEQYF
TGTGCCAGTAGTATGGGTTCAGGGAGATGGTACGAGCAGTACTTC
>-|TRBJ1-2|TRBV20-1|few
CSAMIPNYGYTF
TGCAGTGCAATGATACCTAACTATGGCTACACCTTC